The entry that follows covers one T cell receptor (beta chain) sequence. This sample stems from a study of T cell repertoires in cytomegalovirus infection. About the research overall: Both CMV infection and a matching HLA type were indicated by public TCR beta signatures.

TCRdb itself ran the reads through MiXCR, one entry per CDR3 protein. The sample yields 350,000 to 500,000 distinct CDR3 sequences, approximately 31% seen once. The CDR3 length is 13 residues. CDR1 SEHNR and CDR2 FQNEAQ come from the germline V gene (reference sequence). The V end lost 7 bases, the J end lost 7 bases, and 14 bases lay between the germline ends. The V call is TRBV7-9, the J call TRBJ2-1; D ambiguous. The sequence came from a human donor in good health (CMV status not recorded). Some clones in this sample may be carry-over from other donors' samples. Sequencing was done on a sample of PBMCs. In DNA form, the CDR3 reads TGTGCCAGCACCCAAAAAGTGGGGAATGAGCAGTTCTTC. Residues: CASTQKVGNEQFF. Using reference TRBV7-9 and TRBJ2-1 for the parts outside the CDR3, the full variable domain is DTGVSQNPRHKITKRGQNVTFRCDPISEHNRLYWYRQTLGQGPEFLTYFQNEAQLEKSRLLSDRFSAERPKGSFSTLEIQRTEQGDSAMYLCASTQKVGNEQFFGPGTRLTVL.